The 7 T cell receptor beta chains given below trace back to one sample, sequenced in a study of identical twins (dated by TCRdb to 2015 to 2016). Library creation used 5' RACE. The sequencer was an Illumina HiSeq 2000. In-frame beta chains were kept once TCRdb had trimmed the public reads at Q25 with fastp and called clones with MiXCR. One record per CDR3 amino acid sequence lists the most common genes and DNA. The sample profile shows roughly 500,000 distinct CDR3 sequences; roughly a fifth of them were found once. In total, the top ten clones hold around 1% of the sample. Separately, the same data were catalogued under a study of T cells expressing NK-cell markers.

The sequenced sample was CD4+ T cells sorted from blood. The origin of the receptors is a woman aged 18-29 years in good health.

This clonotype was seen more than once but under ten times. This chain connects TRBV3-1 to TRBJ2-1, with 7 positions matching TRBD2. Germline CDR1 and CDR2: LGHDT and YNNKEL (reference sequence). After removal of 4 bases from V and 10 bases from J, the junction contained 7 bases not matched to a gene. The CDR3 sequence is 13 residues long. The CDR3 sequence: CASSLRGSREQFF. CDR3 DNA sequence: TGTGCCAGCAGCCTGCGCGGGAGCCGGGAGCAGTTCTTC.

Only a few counts were recorded for this clonotype. The chain recombines TRBV12-3 or TRBV12-4 with TRBJ2-7; 8 bases are shared with TRBD2. This CDR3 has 15 amino acids. V trimming: 2 bases; J trimming: 4 bases; junction bases outside the gene matches: 7. CDR3 sequence reads: CASSLFQRERYEQYF. The CDR3 DNA reads TGTGCCAGCAGTTTATTCCAGCGGGAGAGGTACGAGCAGTACTTC.

The rearrangement links TRBV12-3 or TRBV12-4 to TRBJ2-5; D is ambiguous. V was shortened by 3 bases and J by 4 bases, with 9 bases between the two germline ends. The CDR3 totals 13 residues. In DNA form, the CDR3 reads TGTGCCAGCAGTTTCCAGCTAGGAGAGACCCAGTACTTC. It translates to CASSFQLGETQYF.

This clonotype occurred a few times. The chain uses TRBV7-6 and TRBJ1-5, with 7 bases aligning to TRBD1. The CDR3 is 13 amino acids. Germline lookup yields CDR1 SGHVS and CDR2 FNYEAQ. J was trimmed by 5 bases and V by 5 bases; bases with no gene match: 3. CDR3 nucleotide sequence: TGTGCCAGCAGCCAGCAGGGGGATCAGCCCCAGCATTTT. Protein: CASSQQGDQPQHF.

There are many counts of this clonotype. CDR3 in DNA: TGTGCCATCAGATCAAACAGGGTTGTTAATGAAAAACTGTTTTTT. Translated, it gives CAIRSNRVVNEKLFF. V is TRBV10-3 and J is TRBJ1-4, with D maybe TRBD1 (6 bases). V lost 6 bases, J lost 4 bases, and 15 bases lay in between. The CDR3 has 15 residues. CDR1 is ENHRY, CDR2 SYGVKD, per germline.

The chain employs TRBV5-1 and TRBJ2-5, with a tentative D call TRBD1 (5 bases). Looked up from germline, CDR1 is SGHRS and CDR2 is YFSETQ. The CDR3 is made up of 14 amino acids. With 0 bases removed from V and 4 bases from J, the gap between germline ends came to 10 bases. CDR3 nucleotide sequence: TGCGCCAGCAGCTTGGCCAGGGTAACAGAGACCCAGTACTTC. This encodes CASSLARVTETQYF.

With respect to this clonotype: Compared with germline, one end of the junction differs, possibly owing to a read error. The rearrangement joins TRBV29-1 to TRBJ1-2; D gene ambiguous. The CDR3 is 13 amino acids. Germline V CDR1 and CDR2: SQVTM, ANQGSEA. The CDR3 DNA is TGCAGCGTTCAGAACCGGGCTGGGTATGGCTTCACCTTC. Translating it yields CSVQNRAGYGFTF.